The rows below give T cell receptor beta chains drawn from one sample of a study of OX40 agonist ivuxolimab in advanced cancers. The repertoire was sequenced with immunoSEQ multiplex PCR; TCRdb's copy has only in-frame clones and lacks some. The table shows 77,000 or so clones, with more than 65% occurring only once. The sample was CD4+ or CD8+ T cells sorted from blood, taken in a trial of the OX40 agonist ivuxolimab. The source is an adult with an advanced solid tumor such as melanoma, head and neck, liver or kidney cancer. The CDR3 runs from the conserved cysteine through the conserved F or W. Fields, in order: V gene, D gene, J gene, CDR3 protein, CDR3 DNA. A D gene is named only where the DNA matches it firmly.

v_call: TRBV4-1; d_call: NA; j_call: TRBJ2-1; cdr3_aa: CASSLRGTSDNEQFF; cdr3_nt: TGCGCCAGCAGCCTTAGGGGGACATCCGACAATGAGCAGTTCTTC
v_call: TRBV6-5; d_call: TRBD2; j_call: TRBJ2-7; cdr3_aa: CASSLLGGGIEQYF; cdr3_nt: TGTGCCAGCAGCCTTCTGGGGGGGGGAATCGAGCAGTACTTC
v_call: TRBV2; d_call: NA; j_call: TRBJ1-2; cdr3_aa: CASSGPYGYTF; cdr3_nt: TGTGCCAGCAGCGGTCCTTACGGCTACACCTTC
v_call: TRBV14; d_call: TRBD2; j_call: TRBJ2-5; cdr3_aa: CASSGLAGAQEQYF; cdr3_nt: TGTGCCAGCAGTGGACTAGCGGGAGCTCAAGAGCAGTACTTC
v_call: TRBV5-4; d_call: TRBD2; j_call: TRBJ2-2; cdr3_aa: CASSLGGGGPNTGELFF; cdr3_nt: TGTGCCAGCAGCCTCGGAGGCGGGGGGCCGAACACCGGGGAGCTGTTTTTT
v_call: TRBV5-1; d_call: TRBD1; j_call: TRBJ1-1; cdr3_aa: CASRTGTGENTEAFF; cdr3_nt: TGCGCCAGCAGAACCGGGACAGGAGAGAACACTGAAGCTTTCTTT
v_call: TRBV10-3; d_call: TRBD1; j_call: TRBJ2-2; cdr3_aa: CAISARQGASTGELFF; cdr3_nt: TGTGCCATCAGTGCCCGACAGGGGGCGTCCACCGGGGAGCTGTTTTTT
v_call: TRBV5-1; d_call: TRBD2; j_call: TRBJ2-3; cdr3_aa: CASSLGLAGIPSTDTQYF; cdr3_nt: TGCGCCAGCAGCTTGGGGCTAGCGGGGATCCCTAGCACAGATACGCAGTATTTT
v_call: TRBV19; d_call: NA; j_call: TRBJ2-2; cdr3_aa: CASLGSTGNTGELFF; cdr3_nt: TGTGCCAGTCTGGGCTCCACAGGCAACACCGGGGAGCTGTTTTTT
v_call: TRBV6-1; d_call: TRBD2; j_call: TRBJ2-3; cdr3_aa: CASRAGGPVDTQYF; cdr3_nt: TGTGCCAGCAGAGCGGGAGGGCCGGTTGATACGCAGTATTTT
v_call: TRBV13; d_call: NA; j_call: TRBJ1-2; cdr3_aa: CASSLAIGTLGNYGYTF; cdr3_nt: TGTGCCAGCAGCTTAGCGATTGGCACGCTTGGTAACTATGGCTACACCTTC
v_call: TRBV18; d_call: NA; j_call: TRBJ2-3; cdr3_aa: CASSDYQDTQYF; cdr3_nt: TGTGCCAGCTCGGACTACCAAGATACGCAGTATTTT
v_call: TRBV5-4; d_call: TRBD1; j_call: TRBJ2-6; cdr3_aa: CASSSQGGSGANVLTF; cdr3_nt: TGTGCCAGCAGCAGCCAAGGGGGCTCCGGGGCCAACGTCCTGACTTTC